Sequencing of this T cell receptor (beta chain) was carried out in a study of T cell changes during pregnancy in multiple sclerosis. Here immunoSEQ multiplex PCR was the method, and the copy in TCRdb shows in-frame clones only, minus some. The profile covers around 96,000 clones, with roughly 91% appearing a single time and 4.3% taken by the ten largest. Trimming cost V 3 bases and J 12 bases; bases outside gene matches: 7. CDR1 and CDR2 (germline): KGHSH, LQKENI. This CDR3 region has 13 residues. This receptor was obtained from a female donor with multiple sclerosis, enrolled in a pregnancy study. The chain joins TRBV18 to TRBJ2-1, with 8 bases lining up with TRBD2. The source material was peripheral blood, sampled in the first trimester of pregnancy. In nucleotides, the CDR3 is TGTGCCAGCTCACCTACCGGGGGGGCGGTGCAGTTCTTC. Encoded protein: CASSPTGGAVQFF.